The sequence of this T cell receptor (beta chain) was determined in a study of T cells expressing NK-cell markers. Study-wide context: HCMV seropositivity characterized most of the eight sequenced donors, and seronegativity one.

TCRdb re-called the 5' RACE reads; one entry per CDR3 protein, DNA not given. The sample holds a few hundred thousand distinct CDR3 sequences. The germline CDR1 and CDR2 sequences are SGHDT and YYEEEE. The CDR3 runs 16 residues. The sequencing sample was made of blood T cells: a sorted CD56 or NKG2C T cell subset, CD4+ or CD8+ T cells, or bulk PBMC T cells (not recorded which). This sequence originates from a man aged 18 to 29 in good health. This chain joins TRBV5-6 and TRBJ1-2; TCRdb calls TRBD1, which cannot be checked without DNA. The CDR3 sequence: CASSLEWTGLHYGYTF.